One sample yielded the 9 T cell receptor beta chains listed below, sequenced in a study of somatic mutations in cytotoxic T cells in rheumatoid arthritis. Profiled with immunoSEQ multiplex PCR; TCRdb holds only in-frame clones, not every one. The sample includes 4,000 to 5,000 clones, over 75% seen only once; the top ten take approximately 30%. The specimen sequenced was CD8+ T cells sorted from blood. The origin of the receptors is a woman aged 60-70 years with rheumatoid arthritis.

This clone was observed once. This chain joins TRBV11-2 and TRBJ2-7; 12 positions match TRBD1. This CDR3 spans 15 amino acids. V shed 5 bases, J shed 1 base, and the junction held 3 bases outside the gene matches. Germline CDR1 reads SGHAT; CDR2 reads FQNNGV. CDR3 protein: CASSQGQGASYEQYF. The CDR3 DNA follows: TGTGCCAGCAGCCAGGGACAGGGGGCGTCCTACGAGCAGTACTTC.

The V call is TRBV12-5, the J call TRBJ1-2, with D hard to call. Trimming took off 9 bases at V and 4 bases at J, with 18 bases between the two ends. The CDR3 is 14 amino acids. Germline CDR1 is LGHNT and CDR2 is FRNRAP. The CDR3, as DNA: TGTGCTAGCCCCACCGCGGGTTACGCCTATGGCTACACCTTC. This sequence encodes CASPTAGYAYGYTF.

V is TRBV19 and J is TRBJ1-5; 9 bases are shared with TRBD1. This CDR3 is built from 14 residues. Trimming at V came to 2 bases and at J to 5 bases, leaving 1 base not matched to a gene. Germline-derived CDR1 and CDR2 are LNHDA and SQIVND (reference sequence). The CDR3 DNA sequence: TGTGCCAGTAGTATATGGACAGGGGATCAGCCCCAGCATTTT. It is translated as CASSIWTGDQPQHF.

The V gene is TRBV9, the J gene TRBJ2-3, with D tentatively TRBD1 (6 bases). The germline V gene encodes CDR1 SGDLS and CDR2 YYNGEE. V lost 3 bases to trimming and J lost 3 bases, with 11 bases between them. This CDR3 contains 14 residues. The CDR3 is CASSASGATDTQYF. The CDR3 bases are TGTGCCAGCAGCGCGTCAGGGGCAACAGATACGCAGTATTTT. The full variable domain, in which reference TRBV9 and TRBJ2-3 provide the parts outside the CDR3, is DSGVTQTPKHLITATGQRVTLRCSPRSGDLSVYWYQQSLDQGLQFLIQYYNGEERAKGNILERFSAQQFPDLHSELNLSSLELGDSALYFCASSASGATDTQYFGPGTRLTVL.

The V and J genes are TRBV4-2 and TRBJ1-2; no firm D call. CDR1 and CDR2 (germline): LGHNA, YNFKEQ. This CDR3 is 12 amino acids long. Trimming removed 2 bases from V and 10 bases from J, with 11 bases in between. The CDR3 protein is CASSQTADDYTF. The CDR3 DNA is TGTGCCAGCAGCCAAACAGCTGATGACTACACCTTC.

The rearrangement joins TRBV2 to TRBJ1-5; D remains ambiguous. CDR1 and CDR2 from the germline V gene are SNHLY and FYNNEI. The CDR3 loop spans 15 amino acids. The V end lost 7 bases, the J end lost 0 bases, and 13 bases lay between the germline ends. The CDR3 nucleotides are TGTGCCAGCATGGTGGGCCCTTATAGCAATCAGCCCCAGCATTTT. This gives the protein CASMVGPYSNQPQHF.

This clone appeared a few times. The J gene is TRBJ1-1, the V gene TRBV4-1; tentatively, D is TRBD1 (5 bases). This CDR3 contains 13 residues. V lost 3 bases and J 2 bases, leaving 7 bases between the germline ends. Per germline, CDR1 MGHRA and CDR2 YSYEKL. In nucleotides, the CDR3 is TGCGCCAGCAGCCAGACAGCTAACACTGAAGCTTTCTTT. Amino acid sequence: CASSQTANTEAFF.

By sample share, this clone is medium-sized. The J gene is TRBJ1-5, the V gene TRBV10-3; TRBD1 agrees at 7 bases. This CDR3 is built from 17 residues. Germline CDR1 is ENHRY and CDR2 is SYGVKD. DNA for the CDR3: TGTCCCTATCCCCGAACGGCTAGACAGGGTGGTAATCAGCCCCAGCATTTT. Translated, it gives CPYPRTARQGGNQPQHF.

The rearrangement links TRBV9 to TRBJ2-3; 7 bases match TRBD2. CDR3 length: 19 amino acids. The ends lost 3 bases at V and 1 base at J; junction bases unmatched: 17. The germline CDR1 and CDR2 sequences are SGDLS and YYNGEE. CDR3 bases: TGTGCCAGCAGCGAGCAAAGCGCTGAGGGGAGGGCGGGCACAGATACGCAGTATTTT. Its translation: CASSEQSAEGRAGTDTQYF.